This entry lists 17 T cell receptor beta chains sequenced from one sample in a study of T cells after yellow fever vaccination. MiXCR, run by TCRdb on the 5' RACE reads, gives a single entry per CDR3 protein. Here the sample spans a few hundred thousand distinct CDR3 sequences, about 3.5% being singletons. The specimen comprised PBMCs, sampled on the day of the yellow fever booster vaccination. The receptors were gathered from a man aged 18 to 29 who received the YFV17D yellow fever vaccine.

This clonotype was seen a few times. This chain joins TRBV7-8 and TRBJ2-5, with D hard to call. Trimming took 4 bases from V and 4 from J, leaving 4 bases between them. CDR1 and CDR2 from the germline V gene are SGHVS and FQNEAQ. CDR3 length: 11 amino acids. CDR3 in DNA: TGTGCCAGCAGCTATATAGAGACCCAGTACTTC. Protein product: CASSYIETQYF.

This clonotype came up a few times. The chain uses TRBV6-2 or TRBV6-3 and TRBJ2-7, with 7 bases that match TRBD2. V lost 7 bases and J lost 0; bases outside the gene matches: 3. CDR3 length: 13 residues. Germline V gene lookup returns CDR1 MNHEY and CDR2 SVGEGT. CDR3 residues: CASKAGSSYEQYV. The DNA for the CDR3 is TGTGCCAGCAAAGCGGGGAGCTCCTACGAGCAGTACGTC.

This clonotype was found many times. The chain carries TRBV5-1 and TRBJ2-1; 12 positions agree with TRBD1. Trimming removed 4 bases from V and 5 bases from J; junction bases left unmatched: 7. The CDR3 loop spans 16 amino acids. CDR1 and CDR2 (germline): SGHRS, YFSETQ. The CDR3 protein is CASSRSGDRGHNEQFF. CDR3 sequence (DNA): TGCGCCAGCAGCCGAAGCGGGGACAGGGGGCACAATGAGCAGTTCTTC.

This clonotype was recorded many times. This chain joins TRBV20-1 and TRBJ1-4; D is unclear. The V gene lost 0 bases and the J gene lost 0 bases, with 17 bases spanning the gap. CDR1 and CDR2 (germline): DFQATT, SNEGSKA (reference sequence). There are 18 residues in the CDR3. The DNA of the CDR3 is TGCAGTGCTAGAGATTGGAGGCCTTTGATAGCAACTAATGAAAAACTGTTTTTT. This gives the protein CSARDWRPLIATNEKLFF.

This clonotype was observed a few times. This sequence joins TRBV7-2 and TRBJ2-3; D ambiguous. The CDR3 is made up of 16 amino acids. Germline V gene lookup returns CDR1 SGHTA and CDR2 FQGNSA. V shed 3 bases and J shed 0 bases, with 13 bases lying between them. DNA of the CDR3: TGTGCCAGCAGCTTGGGCATATCGGGCAGCACAGATACGCAGTATTTT. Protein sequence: CASSLGISGSTDTQYF.

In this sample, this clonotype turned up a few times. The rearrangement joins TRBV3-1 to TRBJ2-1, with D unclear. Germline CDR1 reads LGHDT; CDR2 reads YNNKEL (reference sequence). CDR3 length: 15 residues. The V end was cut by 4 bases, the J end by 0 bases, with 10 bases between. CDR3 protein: CASSLDVSSYNEQFF. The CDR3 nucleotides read TGTGCCAGCAGCCTGGACGTGAGCTCCTACAATGAGCAGTTCTTC.

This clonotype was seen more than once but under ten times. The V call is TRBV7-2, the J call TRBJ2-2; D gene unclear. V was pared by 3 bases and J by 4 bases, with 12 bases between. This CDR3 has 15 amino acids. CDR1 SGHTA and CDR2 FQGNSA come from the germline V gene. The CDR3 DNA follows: TGTGCCAGCAGCTTTATGGGGATCGGCACCGGGGAGCTGTTTTTT. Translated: CASSFMGIGTGELFF.

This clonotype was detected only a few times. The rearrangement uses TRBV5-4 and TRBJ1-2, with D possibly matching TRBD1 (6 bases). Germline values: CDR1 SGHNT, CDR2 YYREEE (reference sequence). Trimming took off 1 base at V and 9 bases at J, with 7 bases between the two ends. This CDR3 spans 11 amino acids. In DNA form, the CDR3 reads TGTGCCAGCAGCTTGACAGGGAGCTACACCTTC. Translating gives CASSLTGSYTF. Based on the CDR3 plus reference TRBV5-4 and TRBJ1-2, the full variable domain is ETGVTQSPTHLIKTRGQQVTLRCSSQSGHNTVSWYQQALGQGPQFIFQYYREEENGRGNFPPRFSGLQFPNYSSELNVNALELDDSALYLCASSLTGSYTFGSGTRLTVV.

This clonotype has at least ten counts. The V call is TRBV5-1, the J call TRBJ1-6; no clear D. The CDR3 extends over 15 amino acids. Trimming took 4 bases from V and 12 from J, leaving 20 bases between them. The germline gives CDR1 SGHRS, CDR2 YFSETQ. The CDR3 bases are TGCGCCAGCAGCCCCCGTCAGGCTAGCTGGGGACCCCTCCACTTT. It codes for CASSPRQASWGPLHF.

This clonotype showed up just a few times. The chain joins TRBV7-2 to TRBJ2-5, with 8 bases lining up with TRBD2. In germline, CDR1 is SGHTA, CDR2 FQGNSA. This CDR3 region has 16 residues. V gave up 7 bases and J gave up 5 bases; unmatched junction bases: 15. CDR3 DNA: TGTGCCAGCACCCCATTCGGGAGGGGGACGTTCGAGACCCAGTACTTC. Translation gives CASTPFGRGTFETQYF.

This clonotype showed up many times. CDR3 nucleotides: TGCGCCATCGCCGGGACTAGCGGGGTTGGCGGGGAGCTGTTTTTT. Translated, it gives CAIAGTSGVGGELFF. The chain joins TRBV10-2 to TRBJ2-2; the match to TRBD2 covers 13 bases. This CDR3 is 15 amino acids long. V was pared by 10 bases and J by 7 bases, with 9 bases of the junction left unmatched. CDR1 WSHSY and CDR2 SAAADI come from the germline V gene.

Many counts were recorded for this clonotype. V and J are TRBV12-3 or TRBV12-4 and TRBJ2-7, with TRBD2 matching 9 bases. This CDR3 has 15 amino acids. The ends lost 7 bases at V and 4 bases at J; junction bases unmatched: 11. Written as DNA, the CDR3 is TGTGCCAGCACCCCGGGCGGGGGGGAATATTACGAGCAGTACTTC. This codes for CASTPGGGEYYEQYF.

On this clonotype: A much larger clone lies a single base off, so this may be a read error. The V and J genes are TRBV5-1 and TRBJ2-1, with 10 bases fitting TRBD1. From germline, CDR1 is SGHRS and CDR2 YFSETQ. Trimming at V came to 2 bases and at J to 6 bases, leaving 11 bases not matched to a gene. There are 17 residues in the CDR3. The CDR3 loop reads CASSFRNGTGETNEQFF. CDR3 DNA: TGCGCCAGCAGCTTTCGAAATGGGACAGGGGAAACCAATGAGCAGTTCTTC.

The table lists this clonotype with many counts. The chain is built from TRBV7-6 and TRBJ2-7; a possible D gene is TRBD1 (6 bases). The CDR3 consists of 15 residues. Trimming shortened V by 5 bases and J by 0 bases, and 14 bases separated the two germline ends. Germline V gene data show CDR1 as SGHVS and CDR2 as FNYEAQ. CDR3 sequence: CASSPGQLSSYEQYF. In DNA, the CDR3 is TGTGCCAGCAGCCCTGGACAGCTGAGCTCCTACGAGCAGTACTTC.

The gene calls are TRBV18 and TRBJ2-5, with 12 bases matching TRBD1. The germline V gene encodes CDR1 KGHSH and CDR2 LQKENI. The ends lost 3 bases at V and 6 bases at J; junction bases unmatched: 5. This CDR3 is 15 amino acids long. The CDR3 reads CASSPAGTGGQTQYF. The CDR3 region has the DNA TGTGCCAGCTCACCCGCCGGGACAGGGGGCCAGACCCAGTACTTC.

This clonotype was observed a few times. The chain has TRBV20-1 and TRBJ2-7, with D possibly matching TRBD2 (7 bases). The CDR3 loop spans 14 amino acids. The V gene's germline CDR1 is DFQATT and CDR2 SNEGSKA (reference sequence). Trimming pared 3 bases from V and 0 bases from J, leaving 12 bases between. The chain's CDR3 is CSAREGGISYEQYV. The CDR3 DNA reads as TGCAGTGCTAGGGAGGGGGGGATCTCCTACGAGCAGTACGTC.

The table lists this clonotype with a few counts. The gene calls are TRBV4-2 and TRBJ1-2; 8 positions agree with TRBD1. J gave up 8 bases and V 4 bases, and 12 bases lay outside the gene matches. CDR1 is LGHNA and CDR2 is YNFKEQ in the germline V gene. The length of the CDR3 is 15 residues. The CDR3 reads CASSPQAQGERGYTF. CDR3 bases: TGTGCCAGCAGCCCTCAAGCACAGGGGGAACGGGGCTACACCTTC.